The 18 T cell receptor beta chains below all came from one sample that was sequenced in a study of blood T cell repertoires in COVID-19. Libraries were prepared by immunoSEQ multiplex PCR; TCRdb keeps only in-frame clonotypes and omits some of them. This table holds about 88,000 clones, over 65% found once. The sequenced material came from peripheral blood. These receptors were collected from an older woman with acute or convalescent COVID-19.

CDR3 coding DNA: TGTGCCAGCAGCAAGGGACTCCAGAACACCGGGGAGCTGTTTTTT. Amino acid sequence: CASSKGLQNTGELFF. The chain employs TRBV11-3 and TRBJ2-2; maybe TRBD2 (6 bases). This CDR3 region has 15 residues. Per the germline V gene, CDR1 is SGHNT and CDR2 is YENEEA. The V gene lost 5 bases and the J gene lost 1 base, with 11 bases spanning the gap.

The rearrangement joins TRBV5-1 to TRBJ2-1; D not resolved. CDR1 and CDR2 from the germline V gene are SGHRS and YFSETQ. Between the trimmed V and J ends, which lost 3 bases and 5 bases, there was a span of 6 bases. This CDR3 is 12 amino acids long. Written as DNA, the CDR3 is TGCGCCAGCAGCTCTCCTAACAATGAGCAGTTCTTC. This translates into CASSSPNNEQFF.

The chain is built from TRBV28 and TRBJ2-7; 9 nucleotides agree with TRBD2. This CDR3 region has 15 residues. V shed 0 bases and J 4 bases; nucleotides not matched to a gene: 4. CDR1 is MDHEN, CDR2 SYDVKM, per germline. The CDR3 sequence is CASSLWREGLYEQYV. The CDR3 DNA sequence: TGTGCCAGCAGTTTATGGCGGGAGGGCCTTTACGAGCAGTACGTC.

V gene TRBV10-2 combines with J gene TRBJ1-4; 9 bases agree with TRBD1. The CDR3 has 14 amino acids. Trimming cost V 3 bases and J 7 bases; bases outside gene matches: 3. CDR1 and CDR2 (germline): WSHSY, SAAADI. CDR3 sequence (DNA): TGCGCCAGCAGTGATAGGACAGGGGTTGAAAAACTGTTTTTT. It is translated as CASSDRTGVEKLFF.

CDR3 nucleotide sequence: TGTGCCATCAGTGGGTTGGACACGGGTGGCTACACCTTC. This sequence encodes CAISGLDTGGYTF. The chain has TRBV10-3 and TRBJ1-2; possible D gene TRBD1, 5 bases. The CDR3 covers 13 residues. Between the trimmed V and J ends, which lost 4 bases and 7 bases, there was a span of 13 bases. Germline CDR1 is ENHRY and CDR2 is SYGVKD.

The CDR3 reads CSALREGATGELFF. The CDR3 bases are TGCAGCGCATTGCGGGAGGGTGCCACCGGGGAGCTGTTTTTT. The rearrangement uses TRBV29-1 and TRBJ2-2, with TRBD2 matching 9 bases. CDR1 SQVTM and CDR2 ANQGSEA come from the germline V gene. V lost 7 bases, J lost 4 bases, and 7 bases stayed unmatched. This CDR3 spans 14 amino acids.

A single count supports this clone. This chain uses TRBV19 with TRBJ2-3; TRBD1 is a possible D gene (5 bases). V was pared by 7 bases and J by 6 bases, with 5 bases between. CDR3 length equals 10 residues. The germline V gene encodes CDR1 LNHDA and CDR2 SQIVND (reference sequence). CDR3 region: CASKGDTQYF. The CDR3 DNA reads TGTGCCAGTAAGGGGGATACGCAGTATTTT.

CDR3 protein: CASSPQRSGANVLTF. CDR3 in DNA: TGTGCCAGCAGCCCCCAGCGCTCTGGGGCCAACGTCCTGACTTTC. The V gene is TRBV6-5, the J gene TRBJ2-6; D is unresolved. This CDR3 spans 15 amino acids. V was shortened by 6 bases and J by 0 bases, with 9 bases between the two germline ends. Germline V lookup: CDR1 MNHEY, CDR2 SVGAGI.

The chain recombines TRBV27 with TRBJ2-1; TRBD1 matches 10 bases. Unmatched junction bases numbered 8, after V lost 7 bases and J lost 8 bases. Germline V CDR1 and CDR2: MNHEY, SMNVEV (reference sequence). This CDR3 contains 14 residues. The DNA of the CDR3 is TGTGCCAGCATATCCGGGACAGGGGCGGATGAGCAGTTCTTC. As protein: CASISGTGADEQFF.

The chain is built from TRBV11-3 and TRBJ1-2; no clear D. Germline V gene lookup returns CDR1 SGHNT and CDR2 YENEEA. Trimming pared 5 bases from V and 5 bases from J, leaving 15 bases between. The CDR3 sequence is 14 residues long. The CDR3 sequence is CASSPAEGVYGYTF. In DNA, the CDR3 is TGTGCCAGCAGCCCCGCGGAGGGTGTTTATGGCTACACCTTC.

CDR3: CASSEGGTGVEKLFF. The CDR3 DNA reads TGTGCCAGCAGTGAAGGGGGGACAGGGGTTGAAAAACTGTTTTTT. The chain carries TRBV6-1 and TRBJ1-4, with 10 bases matching TRBD1. The V gene's germline CDR1 is MNHNS and CDR2 SASEGT. The CDR3 length is 15 residues. Germline trimming cut 1 base from V and 7 bases from J; bases unmatched to any gene: 3.

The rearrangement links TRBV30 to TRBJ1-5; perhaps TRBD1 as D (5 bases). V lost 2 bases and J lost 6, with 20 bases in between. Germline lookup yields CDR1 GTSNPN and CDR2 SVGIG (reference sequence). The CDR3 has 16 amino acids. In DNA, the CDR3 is TGTGCCTGGAGTCCCCCCTATACAGGTTTGGGTCAGCCCCAGCATTTT. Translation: CAWSPPYTGLGQPQHF.

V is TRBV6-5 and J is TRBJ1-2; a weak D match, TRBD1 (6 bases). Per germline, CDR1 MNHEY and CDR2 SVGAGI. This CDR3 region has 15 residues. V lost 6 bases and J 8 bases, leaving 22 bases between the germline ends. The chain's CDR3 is CASSPMGRGVQGYTF. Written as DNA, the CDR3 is TGTGCCAGCAGCCCAATGGGGAGGGGGGTGCAGGGCTACACCTTC.

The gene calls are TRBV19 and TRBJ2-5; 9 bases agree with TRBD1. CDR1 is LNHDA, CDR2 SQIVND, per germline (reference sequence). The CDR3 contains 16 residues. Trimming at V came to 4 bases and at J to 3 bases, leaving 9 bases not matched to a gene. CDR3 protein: CASSTFRDREEETQYF. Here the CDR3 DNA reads TGTGCCAGTAGTACCTTCCGGGACAGGGAGGAAGAGACCCAGTACTTC.

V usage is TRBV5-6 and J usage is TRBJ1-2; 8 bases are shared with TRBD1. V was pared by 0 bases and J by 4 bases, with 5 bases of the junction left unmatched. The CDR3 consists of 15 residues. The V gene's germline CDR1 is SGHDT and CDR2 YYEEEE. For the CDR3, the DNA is TGTGCCAGCAGCTTGGCAGGACAGGGCCCCTATGGCTACACCTTC. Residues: CASSLAGQGPYGYTF.

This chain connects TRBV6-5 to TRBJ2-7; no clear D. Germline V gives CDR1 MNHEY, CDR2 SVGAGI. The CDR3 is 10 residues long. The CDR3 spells CASSSVRLVV. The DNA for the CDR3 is TGTGCCAGCAGTTCCGTTCGTCTCGTGGTC.

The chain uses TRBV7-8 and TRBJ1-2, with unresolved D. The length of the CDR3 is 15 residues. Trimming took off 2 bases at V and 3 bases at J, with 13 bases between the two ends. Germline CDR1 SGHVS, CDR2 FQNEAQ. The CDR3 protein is CASSLKSAADYGYTF. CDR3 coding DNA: TGTGCCAGCAGCTTAAAGAGCGCGGCTGACTATGGCTACACCTTC.

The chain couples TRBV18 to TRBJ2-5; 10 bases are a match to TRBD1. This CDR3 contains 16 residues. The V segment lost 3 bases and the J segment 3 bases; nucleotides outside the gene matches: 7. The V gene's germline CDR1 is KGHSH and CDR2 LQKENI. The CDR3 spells CASSPTTGGLKETQYF. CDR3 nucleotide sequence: TGTGCCAGCTCACCCACGACAGGGGGCCTTAAAGAGACCCAGTACTTC. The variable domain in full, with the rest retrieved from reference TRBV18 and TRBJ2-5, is NAGVMQNPRHLVRRRGQEARLRCSPMKGHSHVYWYRQLPEEGLKFMVYLQKENIIDESGMPKERFSAEFPKEGPSILRIQQVVRGDSAAYFCASSPTTGGLKETQYFGPGTRLLVL.